These 5 T cell receptor beta chains were all obtained from the same sample, sequenced in a study of shared clonotypes between healthy human individuals. The repertoire was sequenced with immunoSEQ multiplex PCR; TCRdb's copy has only in-frame clones and lacks some. The sample yields millions of clones, roughly 96% seen once. Sequenced sample: naive CD4+ T cells sorted from blood. Specified subset: CD45RA+ positively selected. Receptor source: a man aged 18-30 years in good health.

V usage is TRBV9 and J usage is TRBJ1-3; D is uncertain. The V end was cut by 5 bases, the J end by 0 bases, with 12 bases between. Germline CDR1 reads SGDLS; CDR2 reads YYNGEE. The CDR3 is made up of 15 amino acids. The CDR3 DNA reads TGTGCCAGCAGGGCGGGAATCCACTCTGGAAACACCATATATTTT. Its translation: CASRAGIHSGNTIYF.

This sequence joins TRBV28 and TRBJ1-2, with a weak D call TRBD1 (5 bases). The V gene lost 1 base and the J gene lost 0 bases, with 12 bases spanning the gap. This CDR3 has 16 residues. Germline V gene lookup returns CDR1 MDHEN and CDR2 SYDVKM. The CDR3 loop is CASSLSQARTNYGYTF. Here the CDR3 DNA reads TGTGCCAGCAGTTTATCACAGGCGAGAACTAACTATGGCTACACCTTC.

This sequence joins TRBV10-3 and TRBJ2-7; 14 nucleotides align to TRBD2. V was clipped by 2 bases and J by 5 bases; unmatched bases: 8. This CDR3 region has 17 residues. Germline values: CDR1 ENHRY, CDR2 SYGVKD. As DNA, the CDR3 is TGTGCCATCAGTGAGGGGGGACTAGCGGGAGTGTTCCACGAGCAGTACTTC. Translation: CAISEGGLAGVFHEQYF.

With regard to this clone: Different DNA sequences within this sample yield the same CDR3. The rearrangement uses TRBV6-1 and TRBJ1-4; 7 nucleotides agree with TRBD1. V lost 5 bases and J lost 1; bases outside the gene matches: 1. The CDR3 has 14 amino acids. Per germline, CDR1 MNHNS and CDR2 SASEGT. The CDR3 DNA sequence: TGTGCCAGCAGTCGACAGGGAACTAATGAAAAACTGTTTTTT. As protein: CASSRQGTNEKLFF.

The rearrangement uses TRBV6-5 and TRBJ2-5, with 12 bases identical to TRBD1. Germline-derived CDR1 and CDR2 are MNHEY and SVGAGI. This CDR3 has 16 residues. With 0 bases clipped from V and 4 bases from J, the junction kept 3 bases outside the gene matches. The CDR3 here is CASSYSGTGGGETQYF. The CDR3 DNA follows: TGTGCCAGCAGTTACTCTGGGACAGGGGGCGGAGAGACCCAGTACTTC.